This TCR beta chain was captured in a study of cytomegalovirus exposure and HLA in healthy donors. Study at large: Earlier findings included 117 million unique TCR beta sequences obtained from 170 million or so T cells. In an early release, HLA-typed donors contributed approximately 80 million unique TCR sequences.

As regards this clone: Antigen: not known.

CDR3 length: 14 residues. V lost 8 bases, J lost 4 bases, and 17 bases lay in between. Germline assignment: CDR1 ENHRY and CDR2 SYGVKD. Study-level results: Most subjects had HLA-A and HLA-B alleles reportedly predicted accurately by TCR beta sequences.

Researchers ran the PCR with 60 Vbeta and 13 Jbeta primers. TCRdb's copy holds only in-frame clones and misses some; the assay was immunoSEQ multiplex PCR. The sample shows under 200,000 clones, around 80% of them seen only once. The sequence came from a woman aged 25 to 39 in good health and CMV-seropositive. The V and J genes are TRBV10-3 and TRBJ1-2, with a possible D match to TRBD1 (5 bases). Source material: PBMCs. CDR3 in DNA: TGTGCCATCTCCCCGGGAGGGGCTGGCTATGGCTACACCTTC. This codes for CAISPGGAGYGYTF.